This TCR beta chain emerged from a study of blood T cells in healthy people across ages. The CDR3 runs to 15 residues. CDR1 and CDR2 from the germline V gene are SEHNR and FQNEAQ (reference sequence). V was trimmed by 1 base and J by 0 bases, leaving 7 bases between them. The table lists this clonotype with a few counts. A second roughly 6 to 12 cycle PCR used barcoded and J-beta primers. TCRdb reprocessed the 5' RACE reads with MiXCR, giving one entry per CDR3 protein. The sample has some 920,000 distinct CDR3 sequences; roughly 50% are singletons. The rearrangement links TRBV7-9 to TRBJ1-5; D gene unclear. Material: blood. The receptor comes from a woman aged 60 to 75 in good health. Here the CDR3 reads CASSLVGLSNQPQHF. CDR3 sequence (DNA): TGTGCCAGCAGCTTAGTAGGTCTTAGCAATCAGCCCCAGCATTTT.